This TCR beta chain was captured in a study of T cells in Graves' hyperthyroidism and ophthalmopathy (dated by TCRdb to the late 2010s). Study-level background: Peripheral blood was collected at initial diagnosis, before any treatment. TCR V-J signatures able to tell the groups apart were searched for in a discovery cohort of 90 to 100 patients, of whom around 43 had Graves' ophthalmopathy and 55 to 60 had stable Graves' hyperthyroidism. Prospective prediction of ophthalmopathy was tested in an independent validation cohort of approximately 19 hyperthyroidism patients and 15 to 17 patients who later progressed to ophthalmopathy. The roughly 100 discovery patients were randomly split 7:3 into training and test sets. In roughly six Graves' hyperthyroidism patients, the study also compared T-cell repertoires from thyroid tissue with T-cell repertoires from blood. After blood sampling, hyperthyroidism patients were treated with methimazole at a starting dose of 30 mg daily, and ophthalmopathy patients were treated with high-dose intravenous methylprednisolone. According to the paper, TCR Vbeta CDR3 sequencing was carried out on 135 peripheral blood samples, which came from more than 40 ophthalmopathy, around 74 hyperthyroidism and about 17 progressor patients. Points the paper makes about the study in general: Sample size was not statistically predetermined, and blinding of investigators to group allocation was not performed. In validation, the model predicted progression to ophthalmopathy a median of about 6.5 months before onset, with approximately 71% sensitivity and roughly 73% specificity. Most expanded thyroid clonotypes (frequency above 0.001) were also detected in blood, suggesting blood repertoires may reflect thyroid immune responses. A model built on a 13 V-J signature distinguished ophthalmopathy from stable hyperthyroidism, reaching around 88% sensitivity and about 81% specificity in cross-validation and 80%/75% in testing.

The TCR beta CDR3 regions were amplified from RNA transcripts. The TCR CDR3 was subjected to a first round of RT-PCR using the HTBI primer set and the Qiagen OneStep RT-PCR kit. Libraries were constructed in a second round of multiplex PCR, after which size selection and purification were carried out. Libraries were sequenced paired-end with 100 bp reads on an Illumina HiSeq2000. The study's processing was this. SOAPnuke was used to process the raw data, with reads discarded if the reads contained adapters or uncalled bases, had a mean Phred below 15, or lacked an exact constant-primer or identifier match. COPE v1.2.5 was used to merge the high-quality paired reads, and each unique nucleotide sequence was defined as a clonotype. MiTCR v1.1 was used to align clonotypes to the IMGT TRBV, TRBD and TRBJ reference segments. The analysis included only V-J combinations with a frequency above 0.0001, which together covered 99% to 99.2% of the repertoires. The TCS score was defined as F50 (clonal expansion) divided by E x V (chaos), with BLOSUM62-based TCRdist calculated between CDR3 peptides within each V-J. Welch's t-statistics and random forest reduced fewer than 600 V-J features to some 14, which were used in a naive Bayes classifier (R e1071). TCRdb reran the public reads through fastp at Q25 and MiXCR, keeping productive beta chains. Identical CDR3 proteins give one entry, which carries the most common genes and DNA. The V and J calls, along with clone size, are taken from TCRdb and not from the paper's own processing. The sample records around 500,000 distinct CDR3 sequences, 22% of which are singletons. Around 47% of the sample is in the top ten clones.

A few counts support this clonotype. It lacks a known antigen. Qualities for individual bases were not recorded, and no much larger clone is one base off. For this chain, trimming is 4 bases at the V end and 1 base at the J end, and the number of junction bases without a gene match is 10. CDR1 is given as MDHEN and CDR2 as SYDVKM, both from the germline V gene. The CDR3 spans 17 residues, from the cysteine through the phenylalanine. Here the CDR3 DNA is all that survives: 51 bases in frame from base 1. Ophthalmopathy patients had moderately to severely active disease, with a Clinical Activity Score of 3 or more, a NOSPECS grade of 4 or more, and a disease duration of less than 3 months. Any patient with an uncontrolled infection, another autoimmune disease, pregnancy or lactation was excluded. Diagnoses were established on the basis of clinical symptoms, serum thyroxine and TRAb, thyroid ultrasound, and orbital computed tomography. Ficoll-Paque density gradient centrifugation was used to isolate PBMCs from approximately 10 ml of fresh peripheral blood. Total RNA was extracted with Trizol reagent, and quality was checked on an Agilent 2100 Bioanalyzer.

Sequencing was performed on blood. The chain is made from TRBV28 and TRBJ1-5, with TRBD1 matching 7 junction bases. This clonotype originated in a woman in her 70s with Graves' ophthalmopathy. In nucleotide form, the sequence is TGTGCCAGCAGTTGGGGGGGTATCAGGGGGAGCAATCAGCCCCAGCATTTT. Its translation is CASSWGGIRGSNQPQHF.